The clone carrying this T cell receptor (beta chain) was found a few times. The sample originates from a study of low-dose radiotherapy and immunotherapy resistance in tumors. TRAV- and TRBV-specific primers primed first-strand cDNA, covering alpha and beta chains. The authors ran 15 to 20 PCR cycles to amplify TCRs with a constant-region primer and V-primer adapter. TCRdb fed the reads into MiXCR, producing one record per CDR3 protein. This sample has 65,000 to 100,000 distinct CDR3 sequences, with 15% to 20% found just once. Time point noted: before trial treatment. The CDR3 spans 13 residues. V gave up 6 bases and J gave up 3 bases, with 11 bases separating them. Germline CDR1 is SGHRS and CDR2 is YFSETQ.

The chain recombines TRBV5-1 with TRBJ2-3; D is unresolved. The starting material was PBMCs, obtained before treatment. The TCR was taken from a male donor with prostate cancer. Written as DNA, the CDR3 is TGCGCCAGCACCCAACCCGGTACAGATACGCAGTATTTT. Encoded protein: CASTQPGTDTQYF.